The rows below give T cell receptor beta chains drawn from one sample of a study of shared clonotypes between healthy human individuals. Method: immunoSEQ multiplex PCR; TCRdb's copy keeps in-frame clones and lacks some. This table holds more than 900,000 clones, more than 75% found once. The specimen sequenced was memory CD4+ T cells from PBMCs. Receptors were obtained from a man between 18 and 29 years old in good health. Some clones in this sample may be carry-over from other donors' samples. Each CDR3 is given with its conserved first and last residue. The order of the fields is D gene, CDR3 length, clone size, V gene, J gene, CDR3 protein, CDR3 DNA. A D gene is named only where the DNA matches it firmly. Size is stated for part of the rows, as once, few or many counts, or as a class when the clone is expanded.

D gene: .
CDR3 length: 15
clone size: .
V gene: TRBV27
J gene: TRBJ2-2
CDR3 protein: CASSPVAGPTGELFF
CDR3 DNA: TGTGCCAGCAGTCCCGTGGCAGGCCCCACCGGGGAGCTGTTTTTT

D gene: .
CDR3 length: 17
clone size: once
V gene: TRBV12-5
J gene: TRBJ2-7
CDR3 protein: CASGLVGTRLGTYEQYF
CDR3 DNA: TGTGCTAGTGGTTTGGTCGGGACGCGGCTGGGGACCTACGAGCAGTACTTC

D gene: TRBD1
CDR3 length: 16
clone size: .
V gene: TRBV6-5
J gene: TRBJ2-4
CDR3 protein: CASSFTQGATKNIQYF
CDR3 DNA: TGTGCCAGCAGTTTCACACAGGGGGCTACCAAAAACATTCAGTACTTC

D gene: .
CDR3 length: 14
clone size: .
V gene: TRBV9
J gene: TRBJ2-3
CDR3 protein: CASSPQASTDTQYF
CDR3 DNA: TGTGCCAGCAGCCCGCAGGCTAGCACAGATACGCAGTATTTT

D gene: TRBD1
CDR3 length: 15
clone size: .
V gene: TRBV28
J gene: TRBJ2-7
CDR3 protein: CASSPRDRGVVEQYF
CDR3 DNA: TGTGCCAGCAGTCCTCGGGACAGGGGCGTTGTCGAGCAGTACTTC

D gene: .
CDR3 length: 12
clone size: .
V gene: TRBV12-5
J gene: TRBJ1-1
CDR3 protein: CASGLSDSWAFF
CDR3 DNA: TGTGCTAGTGGTTTGTCCGACTCGTGGGCTTTCTTT

D gene: TRBD1
CDR3 length: 16
clone size: once
V gene: TRBV19
J gene: TRBJ2-5
CDR3 protein: CASSIRDRGEQETQYF
CDR3 DNA: TGTGCCAGTAGTATAAGGGACAGGGGAGAACAAGAGACCCAGTACTTC

D gene: TRBD1
CDR3 length: 14
clone size: .
V gene: TRBV29-1
J gene: TRBJ2-7
CDR3 protein: CSAWVSGTAYEQYF
CDR3 DNA: TGCAGCGCATGGGTTTCTGGGACAGCCTACGAGCAGTACTTC

D gene: .
CDR3 length: 14
clone size: .
V gene: TRBV15
J gene: TRBJ2-1
CDR3 protein: CATSGGDSTDEQFF
CDR3 DNA: TGTGCCACCAGTGGAGGGGACTCCACGGATGAGCAGTTCTTC

D gene: .
CDR3 length: 13
clone size: .
V gene: TRBV28
J gene: TRBJ2-7
CDR3 protein: CASYSAQTHEQYF
CDR3 DNA: TGTGCCAGCTATAGCGCCCAGACTCACGAGCAGTACTTC

D gene: .
CDR3 length: 14
clone size: .
V gene: TRBV7-8
J gene: TRBJ2-7
CDR3 protein: CASSYAGSQYEQYF
CDR3 DNA: TGTGCCAGCAGCTATGCGGGATCACAGTACGAGCAGTACTTC

D gene: .
CDR3 length: 13
clone size: .
V gene: TRBV4-1
J gene: TRBJ1-2
CDR3 protein: CASSKGEGVGYTF
CDR3 DNA: TGCGCCAGCAGCAAAGGGGAGGGAGTCGGCTACACCTTC

D gene: TRBD1
CDR3 length: 16
clone size: .
V gene: TRBV5-1
J gene: TRBJ2-7
CDR3 protein: CASSLVGQGVSYEQYF
CDR3 DNA: TGCGCCAGCAGCTTGGTGGGACAGGGGGTCTCCTACGAGCAGTACTTC

D gene: .
CDR3 length: 14
clone size: .
V gene: TRBV5-1
J gene: TRBJ1-1
CDR3 protein: CASSFGRTPTEAFF
CDR3 DNA: TGCGCCAGCAGCTTCGGACGGACCCCCACTGAAGCTTTCTTT

D gene: TRBD2
CDR3 length: 15
clone size: .
V gene: TRBV7-2
J gene: TRBJ2-7
CDR3 protein: CASSLEGGRAYEQYF
CDR3 DNA: TGTGCCAGCAGCTTAGAAGGCGGGAGGGCCTACGAGCAGTACTTC

D gene: .
CDR3 length: 12
clone size: few
V gene: TRBV7-9
J gene: TRBJ2-1
CDR3 protein: CASSLVANEQFF
CDR3 DNA: TGTGCCAGCAGCTTAGTAGCGAATGAGCAGTTCTTC

D gene: .
CDR3 length: 12
clone size: .
V gene: TRBV7-2
J gene: TRBJ2-1
CDR3 protein: CASSLRYNEQFF
CDR3 DNA: TGTGCCAGCAGCTTAAGGTACAATGAGCAGTTCTTC

D gene: TRBD1
CDR3 length: 15
clone size: .
V gene: TRBV6-1
J gene: TRBJ2-5
CDR3 protein: CASSEIGQGTGTQYF
CDR3 DNA: TGTGCCAGCAGTGAAATTGGACAGGGGACGGGGACCCAGTACTTC

D gene: TRBD1
CDR3 length: 12
clone size: .
V gene: TRBV28
J gene: TRBJ2-7
CDR3 protein: CACGQGAYEQYF
CDR3 DNA: TGTGCCTGTGGACAGGGGGCGTACGAGCAGTACTTC

D gene: .
CDR3 length: 15
clone size: .
V gene: TRBV2
J gene: TRBJ1-1
CDR3 protein: CASSTPIGHYSEAFF
CDR3 DNA: TGTGCCAGCAGCACCCCAATTGGACACTACTCAGAGGCTTTCTTT

D gene: TRBD1
CDR3 length: 16
clone size: .
V gene: TRBV11-2
J gene: TRBJ1-4
CDR3 protein: CASSLGDRGIIEKLFF
CDR3 DNA: TGTGCCAGCAGCTTAGGGGACAGGGGGATTATTGAAAAACTGTTTTTT

D gene: .
CDR3 length: 14
clone size: .
V gene: TRBV28
J gene: TRBJ2-7
CDR3 protein: CASRKGREPYEQYF
CDR3 DNA: TGTGCCAGCAGGAAGGGCCGGGAGCCCTACGAGCAGTACTTC

D gene: .
CDR3 length: 14
clone size: .
V gene: TRBV7-2
J gene: TRBJ2-5
CDR3 protein: CASSLAGGRGTQYF
CDR3 DNA: TGTGCCAGCAGCTTAGCGGGAGGCCGAGGGACCCAGTACTTC

D gene: .
CDR3 length: 16
clone size: few
V gene: TRBV25-1
J gene: TRBJ2-1
CDR3 protein: CASSAPGGTTGDEQFF
CDR3 DNA: TGTGCCAGCAGTGCTCCTGGGGGGACAACAGGGGACGAGCAGTTCTTC

D gene: TRBD1
CDR3 length: 14
clone size: .
V gene: TRBV7-9
J gene: TRBJ1-4
CDR3 protein: CASSSGQSYEKLFF
CDR3 DNA: TGTGCCAGCAGCTCGGGACAGTCGTATGAAAAACTGTTTTTT

D gene: TRBD1
CDR3 length: 15
clone size: .
V gene: TRBV7-6
J gene: TRBJ1-4
CDR3 protein: CASSSRDRVGEKLFF
CDR3 DNA: TGTGCCAGCAGCTCACGGGACAGGGTCGGTGAAAAACTGTTTTTT

D gene: TRBD2
CDR3 length: 15
clone size: .
V gene: TRBV9
J gene: TRBJ2-7
CDR3 protein: CASSVGWREVNEQYF
CDR3 DNA: TGTGCCAGCAGCGTAGGATGGCGGGAGGTAAACGAGCAGTACTTC

D gene: TRBD1
CDR3 length: 19
clone size: .
V gene: TRBV11-2
J gene: TRBJ2-2
CDR3 protein: CASSFPRGRVLTEAGELFF
CDR3 DNA: TGTGCCAGCAGCTTTCCCAGGGGGCGCGTTTTAACGGAGGCCGGGGAGCTGTTTTTT

D gene: .
CDR3 length: 13
clone size: .
V gene: TRBV7-6
J gene: TRBJ2-1
CDR3 protein: CASSLNYQGQQFF
CDR3 DNA: TGTGCCAGCAGCTTAAACTATCAGGGGCAGCAGTTCTTC

D gene: .
CDR3 length: 15
clone size: .
V gene: TRBV9
J gene: TRBJ1-1
CDR3 protein: CASSVDVGGGTEAFF
CDR3 DNA: TGTGCCAGCAGCGTAGATGTAGGAGGGGGCACTGAAGCTTTCTTT

D gene: .
CDR3 length: 17
clone size: .
V gene: TRBV5-6
J gene: TRBJ1-2
CDR3 protein: CASSLAVIVPGAYGYTF
CDR3 DNA: TGTGCCAGCAGCTTGGCTGTTATTGTGCCGGGGGCCTATGGCTACACCTTC

D gene: TRBD2
CDR3 length: 14
clone size: .
V gene: TRBV11-2
J gene: TRBJ2-2
CDR3 protein: CASSLDGRTGELFF
CDR3 DNA: TGTGCCAGCAGCTTAGACGGGAGGACCGGGGAGCTGTTTTTT